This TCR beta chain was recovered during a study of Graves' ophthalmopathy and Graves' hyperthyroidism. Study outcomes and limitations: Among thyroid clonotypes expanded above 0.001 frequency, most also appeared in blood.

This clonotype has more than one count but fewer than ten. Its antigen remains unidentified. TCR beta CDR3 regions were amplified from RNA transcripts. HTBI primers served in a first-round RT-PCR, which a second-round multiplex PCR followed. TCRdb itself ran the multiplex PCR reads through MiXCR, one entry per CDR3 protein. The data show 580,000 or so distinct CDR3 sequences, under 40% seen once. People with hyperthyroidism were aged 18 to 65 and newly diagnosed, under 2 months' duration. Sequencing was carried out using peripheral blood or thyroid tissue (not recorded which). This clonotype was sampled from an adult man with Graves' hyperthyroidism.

CDR3 in amino acids: CSARVTGQAYEQYF. The CDR3, as DNA: TGCAGTGCTAGAGTCACAGGACAGGCCTACGAGCAGTACTTC. The chain employs TRBV20-1 and TRBJ2-7; 7 nucleotides line up with TRBD1. The germline V gene encodes CDR1 DFQATT and CDR2 SNEGSKA (reference sequence). The CDR3 length is 14 residues. The V gene end was trimmed by 1 base and the J gene end by 2 bases; junction bases not matched to a gene: 5.